This T cell receptor beta chain was sequenced during a study of identical twins. Study conclusions and caveats: Clonotypes of the beta chain that were abundant in cord blood carried fewer insertions (memory repertoires showed none). Twins showed weaker excess sharing in their beta out-of-frame sequences. Because invariant MAIT and iNKT cells could be present, zero-insertion analyses could be partly confounded.

Healthy Caucasians, and only they, were the donors. This clonotype was counted a few times. Its antigen remains unidentified. TCRdb fed the 5' RACE reads into MiXCR, producing one record per CDR3 protein. Of fewer than 250,000 distinct CDR3 sequences listed, approximately 16% are singletons. This same sample was also part of a study on T cells expressing NK-cell markers.

The sequenced material came from CD8+ T cells sorted from blood. The TCR comes from a woman aged 18-35 years in good health.

The CDR3 reads CASSSGGGGQFF. The DNA of the CDR3 is TGTGCCAGCAGCTCTGGGGGCGGGGGGCAGTTCTTC. J is TRBJ2-1 and V is TRBV11-2; D may be TRBD2 (7 bases). Germline V gene data show CDR1 as SGHAT and CDR2 as FQNNGV. Trimming removed 4 bases from V and 12 bases from J, with 13 bases in between. The CDR3 extends over 12 amino acids.